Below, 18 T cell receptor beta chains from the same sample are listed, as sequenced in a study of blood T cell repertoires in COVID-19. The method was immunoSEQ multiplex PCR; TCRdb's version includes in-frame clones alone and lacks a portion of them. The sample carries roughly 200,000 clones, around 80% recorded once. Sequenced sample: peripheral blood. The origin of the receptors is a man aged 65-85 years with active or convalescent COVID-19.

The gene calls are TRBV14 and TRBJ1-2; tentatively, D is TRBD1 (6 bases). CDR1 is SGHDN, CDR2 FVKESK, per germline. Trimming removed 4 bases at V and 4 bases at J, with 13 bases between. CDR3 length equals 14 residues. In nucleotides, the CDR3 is TGTGCCAGCAGCCGGCGGACAGAAGCCTATGGCTACACCTTC. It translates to CASSRRTEAYGYTF.

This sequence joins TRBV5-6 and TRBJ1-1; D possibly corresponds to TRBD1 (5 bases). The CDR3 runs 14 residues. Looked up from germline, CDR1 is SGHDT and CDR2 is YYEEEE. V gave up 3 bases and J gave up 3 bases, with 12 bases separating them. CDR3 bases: TGTGCCAGCAGCTCCCAGGGTGTTTACACTGAAGCTTTCTTT. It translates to CASSSQGVYTEAFF.

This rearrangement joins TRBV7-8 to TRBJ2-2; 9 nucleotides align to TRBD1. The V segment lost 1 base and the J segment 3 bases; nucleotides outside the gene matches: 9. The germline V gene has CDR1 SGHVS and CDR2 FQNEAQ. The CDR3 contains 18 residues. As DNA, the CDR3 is TGTGCCAGCAGCTTAGGTCGCAGCGGGACAGGGCACACCGGGGAGCTGTTTTTT. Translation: CASSLGRSGTGHTGELFF.

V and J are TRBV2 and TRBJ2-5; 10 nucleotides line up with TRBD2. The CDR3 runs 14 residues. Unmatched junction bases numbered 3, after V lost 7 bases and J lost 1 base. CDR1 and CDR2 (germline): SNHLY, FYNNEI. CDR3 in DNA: TGTGCCAGCACCCTAGCGGGGGCCCAAGAGACCCAGTACTTC. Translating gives CASTLAGAQETQYF.

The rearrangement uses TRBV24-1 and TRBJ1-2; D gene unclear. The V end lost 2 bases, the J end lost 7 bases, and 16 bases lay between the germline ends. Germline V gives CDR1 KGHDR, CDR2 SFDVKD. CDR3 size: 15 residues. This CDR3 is CATSDSRNGIGGYTF. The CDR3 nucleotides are TGTGCCACCAGTGATTCGAGGAACGGCATCGGTGGCTACACCTTC.

CDR3 protein: CASSSQGTGLPYEQYF. CDR3 bases: TGTGCCAGCAGCTCCCAGGGGACAGGGCTTCCCTACGAGCAGTACTTC. The chain joins TRBV7-8 to TRBJ2-7, with 9 bases identical to TRBD1. After removal of 4 bases from V and 2 bases from J, the junction contained 9 bases not matched to a gene. CDR1 and CDR2 from the germline V gene are SGHVS and FQNEAQ. The CDR3 is 16 residues long.

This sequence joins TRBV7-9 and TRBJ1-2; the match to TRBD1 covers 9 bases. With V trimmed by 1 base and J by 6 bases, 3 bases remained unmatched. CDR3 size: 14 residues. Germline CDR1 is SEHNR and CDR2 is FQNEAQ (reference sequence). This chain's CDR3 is CASSLGDRVNGYTF. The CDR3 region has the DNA TGTGCCAGCAGCTTAGGGGACAGGGTGAATGGCTACACCTTC.

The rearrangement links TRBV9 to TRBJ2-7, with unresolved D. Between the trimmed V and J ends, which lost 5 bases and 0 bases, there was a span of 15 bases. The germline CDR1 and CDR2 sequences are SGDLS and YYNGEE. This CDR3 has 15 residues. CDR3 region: CASSESTGSSYEQYF. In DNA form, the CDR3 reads TGTGCCAGCAGTGAGAGTACCGGGTCCTCCTACGAGCAGTACTTC.

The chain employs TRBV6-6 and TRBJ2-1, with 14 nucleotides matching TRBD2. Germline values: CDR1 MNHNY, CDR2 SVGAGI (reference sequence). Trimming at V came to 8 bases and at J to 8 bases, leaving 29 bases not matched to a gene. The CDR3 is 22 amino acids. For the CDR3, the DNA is TGTGCCAGCCGTCTTCCTCCCTCTGAGAGACTAGCGGGAGGGCCTTTGGTCTATGAGCAGTTCTTC. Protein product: CASRLPPSERLAGGPLVYEQFF.

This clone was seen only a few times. CDR3: CASGLVQRGGSTGELFF. The CDR3 region has the DNA TGTGCTAGTGGTTTGGTTCAACGGGGAGGTAGCACCGGGGAGCTGTTTTTT. V and J are TRBV12-5 and TRBJ2-2, with D possibly matching TRBD2 (6 bases). Per germline, CDR1 LGHNT and CDR2 FRNRAP. Trimming took 0 bases from V and 4 from J, leaving 15 bases between them. The CDR3 has 17 amino acids.

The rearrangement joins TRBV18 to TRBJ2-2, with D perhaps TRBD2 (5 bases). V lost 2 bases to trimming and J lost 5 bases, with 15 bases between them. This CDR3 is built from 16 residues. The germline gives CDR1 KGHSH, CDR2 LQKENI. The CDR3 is CASSPTQARETGELFF. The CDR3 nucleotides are TGTGCCAGCTCACCAACCCAAGCTAGGGAGACCGGGGAGCTGTTTTTT.

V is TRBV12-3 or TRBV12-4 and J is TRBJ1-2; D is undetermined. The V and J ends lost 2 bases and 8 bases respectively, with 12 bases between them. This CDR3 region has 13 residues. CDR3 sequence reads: CASSLLAGVGYTF. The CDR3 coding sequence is TGTGCCAGCAGTTTACTGGCAGGTGTGGGCTACACCTTC.

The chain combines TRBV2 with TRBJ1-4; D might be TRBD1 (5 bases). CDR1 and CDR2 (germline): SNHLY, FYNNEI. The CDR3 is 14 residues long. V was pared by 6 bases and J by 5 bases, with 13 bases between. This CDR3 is CASRGDSANEKLFF. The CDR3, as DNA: TGTGCCAGCAGGGGTGACAGTGCGAATGAAAAACTGTTTTTT.

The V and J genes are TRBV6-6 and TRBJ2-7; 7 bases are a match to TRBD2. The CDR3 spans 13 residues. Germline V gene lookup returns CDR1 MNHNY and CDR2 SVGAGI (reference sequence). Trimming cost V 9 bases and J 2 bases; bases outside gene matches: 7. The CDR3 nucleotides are TGTGCCAGTTCGTCGCTAGCGGCCTACGAGCAGTACTTC. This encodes CASSSLAAYEQYF.

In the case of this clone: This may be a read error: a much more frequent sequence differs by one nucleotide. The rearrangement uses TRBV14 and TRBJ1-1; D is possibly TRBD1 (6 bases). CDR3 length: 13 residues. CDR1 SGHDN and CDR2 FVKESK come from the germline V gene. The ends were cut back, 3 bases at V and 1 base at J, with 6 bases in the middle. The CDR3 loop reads CASSQTGNTEAFF. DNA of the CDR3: TGTGCCAGCAGCCAGACAGGGAACACTGAAGCTTTCTTT.

CDR3 DNA sequence: TGTGCCAGCAGTTTAACACACTCTGGTGGACTCTCCTACAATGAGCAGTTCTTC. This encodes CASSLTHSGGLSYNEQFF. The V and J genes are TRBV27 and TRBJ2-1, with D perhaps TRBD2 (5 bases). The CDR3 has 18 residues. V lost 2 bases and J lost 0, with 17 bases in between. The germline V gene has CDR1 MNHEY and CDR2 SMNVEV (reference sequence).

This CDR3 is CASGSYTGELFF. CDR3 DNA: TGTGCCAGCGGGAGTTATACCGGGGAGCTGTTTTTT. The chain links TRBV3-1 (or the pseudogene TRBV3-2) to TRBJ2-2, with TRBD2 as a possible D gene (5 bases). The V and J ends lost 8 bases and 5 bases respectively, with 9 bases between them. The CDR3 sequence is 12 residues long. Germline V CDR1 and CDR2: LGHDT, YNNKEL (reference sequence).

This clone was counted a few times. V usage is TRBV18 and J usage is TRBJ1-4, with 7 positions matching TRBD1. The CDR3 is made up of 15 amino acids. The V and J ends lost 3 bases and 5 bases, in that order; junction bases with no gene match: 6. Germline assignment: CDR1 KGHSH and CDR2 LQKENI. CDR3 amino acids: CASSPYGTVNEKLFF. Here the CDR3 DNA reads TGTGCCAGCTCACCGTACGGGACAGTAAATGAAAAACTGTTTTTT.